The subject of this entry is one TCR beta chain. Its specificity is not known. The data originate from a study of prognosis after radiotherapy for stage I lung cancer. Study at large: There were 14 to 15 patients with newly diagnosed primary stage I lung tumors and several patients with oligometastatic NSCLC after surgical resection of the primary tumor. Considered medically inoperable were all of the patients with non-small cell lung cancer. Study-wide results and caveats: Reportedly, metastasis status was linked to differences in TRBV and TRBJ usage frequencies. Unique TCR clone counts were lower following stereotactic body radiation therapy (median 10,088 versus 6,861).

By two-round multiplex PCR, the TCR beta CDR3 was amplified from genomic DNA. With primers specific to each TRBV and TRBJ gene, the first-round PCR was performed. Each CDR3 protein gets one entry after TCRdb re-called the multiplex PCR reads with MiXCR. This sample has over 25,000 distinct CDR3 sequences; just over 45% occur once, and the top ten carry 14% to 15%. The CDR3 length is 15 residues. J lost 7 bases, V lost 7 bases, and 11 bases had no gene match. The material was PBMCs, obtained before or after stereotactic body radiation therapy (not recorded which). This receptor was identified in a donor aged 50 or older with non-small cell lung cancer. V gene TRBV12-3 or TRBV12-4 combines with J gene TRBJ2-1; TRBD2 matches at 9 bases. The CDR3 DNA reads TGTGCCAGCACCCAGACTAGCGGCACGCGGAATGAGCAGTTCTTC. Protein sequence: CASTQTSGTRNEQFF.